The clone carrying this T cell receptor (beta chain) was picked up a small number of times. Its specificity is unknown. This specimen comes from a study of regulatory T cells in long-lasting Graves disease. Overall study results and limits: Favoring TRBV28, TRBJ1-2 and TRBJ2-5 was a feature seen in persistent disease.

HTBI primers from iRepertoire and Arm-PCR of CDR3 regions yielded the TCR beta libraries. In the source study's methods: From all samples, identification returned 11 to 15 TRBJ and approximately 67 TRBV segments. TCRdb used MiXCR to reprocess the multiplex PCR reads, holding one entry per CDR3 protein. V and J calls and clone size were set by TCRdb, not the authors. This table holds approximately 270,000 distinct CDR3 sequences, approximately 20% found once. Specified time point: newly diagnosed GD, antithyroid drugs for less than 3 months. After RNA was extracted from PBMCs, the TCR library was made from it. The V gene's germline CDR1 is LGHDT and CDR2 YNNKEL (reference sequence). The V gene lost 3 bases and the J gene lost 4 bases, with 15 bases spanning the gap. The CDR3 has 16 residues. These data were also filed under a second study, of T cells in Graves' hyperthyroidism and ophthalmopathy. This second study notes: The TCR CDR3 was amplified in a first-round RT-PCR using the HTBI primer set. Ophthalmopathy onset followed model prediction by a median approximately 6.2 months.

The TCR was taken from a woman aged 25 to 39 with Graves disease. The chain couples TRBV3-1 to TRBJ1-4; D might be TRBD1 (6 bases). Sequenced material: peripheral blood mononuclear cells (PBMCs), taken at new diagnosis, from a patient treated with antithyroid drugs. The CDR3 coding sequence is TGTGCCAGCAGCCACGGCCTCAGGGGTTATAATGAAAAACTGTTTTTT. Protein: CASSHGLRGYNEKLFF.